These 18 T cell receptor beta chains originate from one sample sequenced in a study of PD-1 blockade in classical Hodgkin lymphoma. Sequencing used immunoSEQ multiplex PCR; TCRdb keeps in-frame clones, though not all of them. This table holds 4,300 or so clones, roughly 80% found once. Time point in this sample: newly diagnosed, previously untreated cHL patient sample. Magnetic negative selection was used to purify CD8+ T cells from thawed PBMCs. Input material: CD8+ T cells from blood. These receptors originate from a human donor with classical Hodgkin lymphoma.

The genes are TRBV28 and TRBJ2-1; D is ambiguous. This CDR3 comprises 11 residues. Trimming took off 6 bases at V and 3 bases at J, with 3 bases between the two ends. Germline loops: CDR1 MDHEN, CDR2 SYDVKM. The CDR3 reads CASSNYNEQFF. CDR3 in DNA: TGTGCCAGCAGCAACTACAATGAGCAGTTCTTC.

The chain recombines TRBV2 with TRBJ2-3, with TRBD2 matching 9 bases. The CDR3 loop spans 17 amino acids. From germline, CDR1 is SNHLY and CDR2 FYNNEI. The V and J ends lost 6 bases and 2 bases, in that order; junction bases with no gene match: 12. CDR3 DNA: TGTGCCAGCAGGACCCCTTTCCTAGCGGGGAACACAGATACGCAGTATTTT. It specifies CASRTPFLAGNTDTQYF.

J is TRBJ1-5 and V is TRBV28; D unresolved. The CDR3 loop spans 13 amino acids. CDR1 is MDHEN, CDR2 SYDVKM, per germline. With 6 bases removed from V and 5 bases from J, the gap between germline ends came to 11 bases. The CDR3 reads CASSSNIYQPQHF. As DNA, the CDR3 is TGTGCCAGCAGCTCTAACATTTATCAGCCCCAGCATTTT. The whole variable domain, remainder taken from reference TRBV28 and TRBJ1-5, is DVKVTQSSRYLVKRTGEKVFLECVQDMDHENMFWYRQDPGLGLRLIYFSYDVKMKEKGDIPEGYSVSREKKERFSLILESASTNQTSMYLCASSSNIYQPQHFGDGTRLSIL.

The rearrangement links TRBV5-4 to TRBJ2-7; TRBD2 agrees at 7 bases. Per the germline V gene, CDR1 is SGHNT and CDR2 is YYREEE (reference sequence). V shed 0 bases and J 6 bases; nucleotides not matched to a gene: 0. The CDR3 has 12 amino acids. This CDR3 is CASSLGGGEQYF. As DNA, the CDR3 is TGTGCCAGCAGCTTGGGCGGGGGCGAGCAGTACTTC.

The table lists this clone with a few counts. V is TRBV28 and J is TRBJ1-2; TRBD1 aligns across 9 bases. The CDR3 has 15 residues. Germline V gene data show CDR1 as MDHEN and CDR2 as SYDVKM. Losses at the gene ends were 9 bases for V and 6 bases for J; bases not matched to a gene: 14. CDR3 nucleotide sequence: TGTGCCAGTAATAAGGAGGGACAGGGTGTCCATGGCTACACCTTC. It encodes CASNKEGQGVHGYTF.

J is TRBJ2-7 and V is TRBV11-3, with 13 nucleotides matching TRBD2. The CDR3 runs 19 residues. J was trimmed by 3 bases and V by 5 bases; bases with no gene match: 16. CDR1 is SGHNT and CDR2 is YENEEA in the germline V gene. CDR3 sequence (DNA): TGTGCCAGCAGCCCCAGACTAGCGGGAGGATTGGCCGGCCACTACGAGCAGTACTTC. This sequence encodes CASSPRLAGGLAGHYEQYF.

This clone occurred once. The chain links TRBV7-9 to TRBJ1-6, with 7 bases lining up with TRBD1. Unmatched junction bases numbered 10, after V lost 3 bases and J lost 5 bases. This CDR3 has 17 residues. Germline CDR1 reads SEHNR; CDR2 reads FQNEAQ (reference sequence). CDR3 protein: CASSFPVVGGDNSPLHF. In DNA, the CDR3 is TGTGCCAGCAGCTTCCCCGTTGTAGGGGGCGATAATTCACCCCTCCACTTT. Full variable domain (remainder filled in from reference TRBV7-9 and TRBJ1-6): DTGVSQNPRHKITKRGQNVTFRCDPISEHNRLYWYRQTLGQGPEFLTYFQNEAQLEKSRLLSDRFSAERPKGSFSTLEIQRTEQGDSAMYLCASSFPVVGGDNSPLHFGNGTRLTVT.

This chain uses TRBV7-8 with TRBJ2-7; 12 positions match TRBD2. Germline assignment: CDR1 SGHVS and CDR2 FQNEAQ. The ends lost 2 bases at V and 2 bases at J; junction bases unmatched: 1. CDR3 length: 15 residues. The CDR3 is CASSLRTSGTYEQYF. In DNA form, the CDR3 reads TGTGCCAGCAGCTTAAGGACTAGCGGGACCTACGAGCAGTACTTC.

The chain has TRBV28 and TRBJ2-1; the D gene is possibly TRBD2 (5 bases). V gave up 2 bases and J gave up 8 bases, with 16 bases separating them. CDR3 length: 15 residues. The germline V gene encodes CDR1 MDHEN and CDR2 SYDVKM. CDR3 in DNA: TGTGCCAGCAGTTTACCCCAACTAGTGTCCCATGAGCAGTTCTTC. Protein: CASSLPQLVSHEQFF.

The chain is built from TRBV7-3 and TRBJ2-3; tentative D call: TRBD1 (5 bases). The CDR3 runs 13 residues. Germline V gene lookup returns CDR1 SGHTA and CDR2 FQGTGA. The V gene lost 5 bases and the J gene lost 4 bases, with 10 bases spanning the gap. The chain's CDR3 is CASSHGAADTQYF. Here the CDR3 DNA reads TGTGCCAGCAGCCATGGGGCAGCAGATACGCAGTATTTT.

The gene calls are TRBV11-2 and TRBJ2-7; D might be TRBD1 (5 bases). CDR3 length: 11 amino acids. V was clipped by 6 bases and J by 6 bases, with 9 bases between them. Germline values: CDR1 SGHAT, CDR2 FQNNGV. CDR3 region: CASSKQAEQYF. CDR3 nucleotides: TGTGCCAGCAGTAAACAGGCCGAGCAGTACTTC.

V and J are TRBV7-2 and TRBJ2-7; tentatively, D is TRBD2 (5 bases). Looked up from germline, CDR1 is SGHTA and CDR2 is FQGNSA. Trimming left V 1 base short and J 3 bases short, with 10 bases between. This CDR3 contains 14 residues. CDR3 region: CASSLDGESYEQYF. In nucleotides, the CDR3 is TGTGCCAGCAGCTTAGACGGGGAAAGCTACGAGCAGTACTTC. The full variable domain, rest sourced from reference TRBV7-2 and TRBJ2-7, is GAGVSQSPSNKVTEKGKDVELRCDPISGHTALYWYRQSLGQGLEFLIYFQGNSAPDKSGLPSDRFSAERTGGSVSTLTIQRTQQEDSAVYLCASSLDGESYEQYFGPGTRLTVT.

The CDR3 DNA is TGCGCCAGCAGCCAAAACCCGGGACAGGGGGCCCACGAGCAGTACTTC. The encoded protein is CASSQNPGQGAHEQYF. The chain employs TRBV4-1 and TRBJ2-7, with 12 positions matching TRBD1. Trimming took 2 bases from V and 5 from J; bases not matched to a gene: 7. This CDR3 is 16 amino acids long. Germline loops: CDR1 MGHRA, CDR2 YSYEKL.

This rearrangement joins TRBV27 to TRBJ2-1, with no clear D. CDR1 is MNHEY, CDR2 SMNVEV, per germline (reference sequence). The CDR3 contains 13 residues. Trimming cost V 0 bases and J 10 bases, with 10 bases left between them. This CDR3 reads CASSLSKRTEQFF. DNA of the CDR3: TGTGCCAGCAGTTTATCTAAGAGGACGGAGCAGTTCTTC.

The V and J genes are TRBV4-1 and TRBJ2-2; 7 bases are shared with TRBD2. Trimming cost V 0 bases and J 3 bases; bases outside gene matches: 7. CDR1 and CDR2 from the germline V gene are MGHRA and YSYEKL. The CDR3 contains 17 residues. CDR3 loop: CASSQDRVGGDTGELFF. The CDR3 nucleotides are TGCGCCAGCAGCCAAGATAGGGTGGGAGGGGACACCGGGGAGCTGTTTTTT.

The chain has TRBV7-8 and TRBJ2-6; 8 nucleotides align to TRBD1. This CDR3 has 16 amino acids. CDR1 SGHVS and CDR2 FQNEAQ come from the germline V gene. The trim removed 6 bases at V and 0 bases at J, leaving 4 bases unmatched. The CDR3 here is CASRSGQGSGANVLTF. The CDR3 bases are TGTGCCAGCAGGTCAGGACAGGGCTCTGGGGCCAACGTCCTGACTTTC.

This clone was picked up one time. CDR3 protein: CASSNSGRGDIQYF. The CDR3 DNA is TGTGCCAGCAGCAATAGCGGGAGAGGGGACATTCAGTACTTC. J is TRBJ2-4 and V is TRBV7-9, with 9 bases that match TRBD2. Germline CDR1 reads SEHNR; CDR2 reads FQNEAQ (reference sequence). The CDR3 extends over 14 amino acids. After removal of 5 bases from V and 8 bases from J, the junction contained 7 bases not matched to a gene.

V is TRBV7-8 and J is TRBJ2-1; either TRBD1 or TRBD2 may fit D (6 bases each). The CDR3 contains 15 residues. V was shortened by 6 bases and J by 1 base, with 13 bases between the two germline ends. Germline values: CDR1 SGHVS, CDR2 FQNEAQ. The CDR3 reads CASSRGTSSYNEQFF. DNA for the CDR3: TGTGCCAGCAGTAGGGGGACTTCATCCTACAATGAGCAGTTCTTC.